This T cell receptor beta chain was sequenced for a study of cytomegalovirus exposure and HLA in healthy donors (dated by TCRdb to 2015 to 2018). Context from the whole study: An earlier analysis of approximately 600 of the donors reported approximately 270 Gb of sequence data and roughly 110 million unique TCR beta sequences from about 200 million T cells. An early release that covered some 640 HLA-typed donors contained approximately 320 gigabases of sequencing data and 75 million to 100 million unique TCR sequences. The genetic ancestry cluster associated with self-reported Caucasian donors included 80% to 90% of the approximately 400 genotyped donors. The study aimed to test whether cataloging public T cell receptors could reveal signatures of past pathogen exposure. Using immunosequencing, the study profiled T cell repertoires from 550 to 750 subjects and related those repertoires to cytomegalovirus serostatus. Besides the first cohort of about 730 subjects, a separate validation cohort made up of over 100 different subjects was used. The study combined high-throughput TCR immunosequencing, statistical association of individual TCRs with disease status, and machine learning to predict cytomegalovirus infection status. In a later analysis, previously published TCR beta repertoires from 550 to 750 donors were re-analyzed and high-resolution HLA genotyping was added so that TCR occurrence patterns could be studied. The later analysis used no new phenotypic data to find candidate immune exposures, relying instead on TCR beta sequences and their occurrence across donors. An earlier analysis of approximately 640 of the donors applied high-throughput TCR beta sequencing to assess whether each TCR beta V gene segment acted as functional or pseudogenic. Donor age, sex, ethnicity and CMV serostatus were collected together with the repertoire data. A later genetic analysis used genome-wide SNP genotypes for about 60% of the 666 donors, treating that subset as a discovery cohort. Every repertoire in the discovery cohort had been generated on one and the same sequencing platform. HLA typing included class I and class II loci at four-digit resolution. Typing coverage differed by locus: A, B, C, DRB1 and DQB1 were typed in about 629-640 donors, DQA1 in 500 to 550, DPA1 in 600 to 610, and DPB1 in 472. Because of strong linkage in the cohort, roughly 5 DR-DQ haplotypes were treated as single units for association and clustering. Among 300 to 500 genotyped donors of the cohort, an average of roughly 230,000 unique TCR beta nucleotide sequences was sequenced per donor, of which 15% to 20% were non-productive. The investigation overall reported the following: Roughly uniform sequencing depth across donors was assumed in presence/absence analyses, although this assumption may not hold. In a later genetic analysis, a missense DCLRE1C variant was associated with V-gene and J-gene trimming of TCR beta chains, and the association was replicated in an independent cohort. Assigning TCR associations to individual alleles was difficult when HLA alleles, especially DR and DQ, strongly co-occurred. Compared with equally common non-associated chains, HLA-associated TCR beta chains in a later analysis were more clonally expanded and had lower generation probabilities. A later analysis found that most CMV-associated TCR beta chains appeared HLA-restricted, with HLA associations seemingly driven largely by CMV exposure. This cohort had only TCR beta chains sequenced, and the lack of alpha or paired-chain data limited which features could be detected. A cluster of highly shared sequence variants was judged likely to represent a technical artifact of the sequencing pipeline. Because counts were too low, roughly 18 rarely observed V segments, including chromosome 9 orphons, were left out of the earlier analysis of 587 of the donors. A further reported finding was that TCR beta sequences accurately predicted the HLA-A and HLA-B alleles for most subjects in the first cohort. A later analysis associated 16,951 TCR beta sequences with specific HLA alleles at a false discovery rate of 0.05. Correlated functional status among segregating V segments might reflect linkage disequilibrium, but an unknown experimental factor could not be ruled out. Immune exposure information for the cohort was limited to CMV serostatus. Because the 87-base-pair reads could not distinguish some IMGT-functional V segments, including TRBV6-2 and TRBV6-3, those segments were excluded. A later analysis reported that several top co-occurrence clusters appeared linked to parvovirus B19, influenza, CMV and Epstein-Barr virus. Because HLA typing was unavailable for some donors at each locus, only the typed subset was used in association tests. Compared with the approximately 710-donor mean, donors in an Asian-associated ancestry cluster had fewer N-insertions in productive TCRs, according to a later genetic analysis. In vitro tests confirmed that a few of the cytomegalovirus-associated TCR beta chains recognize cytomegalovirus antigens. According to the authors, the approach could potentially be generalized to other disease states and immunological phenotypes. Broadly in line with IMGT annotations, most TCR beta V segments showed up in productive rearrangements about 87% or about 30% of the time in an earlier analysis of roughly 590 of the donors. A total of roughly 160 TCR beta chains were listed by the study as associated with cytomegalovirus. The classifier was reported to diagnose cytomegalovirus status with high specificity and sensitivity in both the original and validation cohorts. Most TCR sequences were seen in very few donors, while some public TCRs were found in many individuals. According to a later analysis, TCR association rates differed among HLA loci, with DRB1 alleles showing the most associated TCRs and HLA-C alleles showing the fewest.

The method was the immunoSEQ multiplex PCR assay. For the multiplex PCR, a mixture combining 60 forward primers for TCR Vbeta segments and 13 reverse primers for TCR Jbeta segments was used. The CDR3 region of rearranged TCR beta genes was amplified from genomic DNA with a multiplex PCR assay. Amplified TCR beta libraries were sequenced as 87-base-pair reads on the Illumina HiSeq System. The source study handled its data this way. A later analysis counted some 74 million unique TCR beta chains across the 550 to 750 repertoires, and roughly 11 million of these chains were shared by at least two donors. Raw reads were error-corrected and collapsed into unique sequences with a nearest-neighbor algorithm that merged closely related sequences to remove PCR and sequencing errors. Alignment of CDR3 sequences to IMGT reference sequences was used to assign V, D and J gene segments. Each retained sequence needed at least a six-nucleotide match to both a V gene segment and a J gene segment. A rearrangement was called productive if the CDR3 had no stop codons and remained in frame with V and J, and every other rearrangement was called non-productive. CDR3 was defined according to IMGT convention as the region running from the second conserved V-encoded cysteine to the conserved J-encoded phenylalanine. In an earlier analysis of around 600 of the donors, sequences lacking an unambiguous match to a single V gene segment were excluded. In an earlier analysis of some 590 of the donors, a V segment was called functional when productive rearrangements were above 56.7%, and segregating when the standard deviation between donors exceeded 5%. A statistical classification framework was built for diagnosing cytomegalovirus status from the catalog of TCR beta chain sequences. In a later analysis, V and J genes were assigned by comparing TCR nucleotide sequences against IMGT/GENE-DB human TR gene sequences. In a later analysis, CDR3 sequences and most-parsimonious VDJ recombination scenarios were assigned using the TCRdist pipeline. A later analysis defined each TCR beta chain by its CDR3 amino acid sequence plus V-gene family, and excluded reads lacking a unique V-gene family. A later analysis removed 592 highly shared, low-generation-probability nucleotide sequences to deal with suspected cross-contamination and a sequencing artifact. In a later analysis, a clonal expansion index was calculated for each public chain from normalized within-repertoire ranks of inferred template counts. In a later analysis, generation probabilities were computed using a VDJ recombination model fitted to out-of-frame rearrangements, and the results were checked against IGoR. A later analysis scored TCR-TCR, TCR-HLA and TCR-CMV co-occurrence with hypergeometric tests, applying a repertoire-size bias correction to TCR pairs. False discovery rates were estimated in a later analysis by permuting HLA or CMV assignments 20 times. In a later analysis, co-occurring TCRs were grouped with DBSCAN, and TCRdist sequence similarity was added when clustering was performed within HLA-allele-positive subsets. Co-occurrence clustering excluded repertoires with fewer than 30,000 or more than 120,000 public chains, plus five with anomalous nucleotide sharing. Here the immuneACCESS table is served through TCRdb, limited to in-frame sequences with V and J called. Missing clones are a known gap in these copies; in checked studies unresolved V genes cover under half, and the rest lacks a known reason. D and trimming come from the DNA, and the V and J calls and clone size come from that table. The sample records about 140,000 clones, more than 60% of which are singletons. In total, the top ten clones hold around 1.5% of the sample.

The cohort was made up of about 670 healthy bone marrow donors. At the time of sampling, all cohort members were nominally healthy, though unrecorded immune exposures were likely present. The donor was CMV seronegative and belonged to the group of over 350 seronegative cohort members. A peripheral blood sample was provided by each donor, and peripheral blood mononuclear cells were used for TCR beta sequencing. The Qiagen DNeasy Blood Extraction Kit was used to extract genomic DNA from the blood cell samples. The CDR3 runs 11 amino acids, cysteine and phenylalanine included. Only the CDR3 DNA stays, 33 bases, in frame from base 1. Trimming at the junction amounts to 5 bases on V and 1 base on J, and the germline ends lie 2 bases apart. The CDR1 and CDR2 encoded by the germline V gene are MDHEN and SYDVKM. As to this clone: Its antigen remains unidentified. No much larger clone is present one base from it, and per-base qualities are unavailable.

The chain uses TRBV28 and TRBJ1-2; the D gene cannot be resolved reliably. Sequenced material: PBMCs. The clonotype originates from a female donor in good health and CMV-seronegative. Here the CDR3 is given as CASSLNYGYTF. The sequenced DNA is TGTGCCAGCAGTCTTAACTATGGCTACACCTTC.